This TCR beta chain was documented in a study of Graves' ophthalmopathy and Graves' hyperthyroidism (dated by TCRdb to the late 2010s). General notes on the study: A patient counted as having stable hyperthyroidism if there was no progression to ophthalmopathy within 18 months of follow-up. In total, approximately 130 blood samples were TCR-sequenced: roughly 45 ophthalmopathy, under 80 hyperthyroidism and some 17 hyperthyroidism-to-ophthalmopathy patients. T-cell repertoires of thyroid tissue and blood were compared in a handful of hyperthyroidism patients. The study used TCR beta repertoire signatures to distinguish Graves' ophthalmopathy from Graves' hyperthyroidism and to predict progression to ophthalmopathy. To explore V-J signatures that distinguish ophthalmopathy from hyperthyroidism, a discovery set of 100 patients was enrolled, made up of over 40 with ophthalmopathy and around 60 with stable hyperthyroidism. The independent validation cohort included some 19 hyperthyroidism patients plus 17 patients who later progressed from hyperthyroidism to ophthalmopathy. Once sampling was done, hyperthyroidism patients were given methimazole at a starting dose of 30 mg daily, while ophthalmopathy patients were given high-dose intravenous methylprednisolone. What the work shows at the level of the full study, not this receptor alone: The 13-signature model separated ophthalmopathy from stable hyperthyroidism with approximately 88% sensitivity and about 81% specificity in cross-validation, and 80%/75% in the test set. Sample size was not predetermined statistically, and investigators were not blinded to group allocation. In validation, the model predicted ophthalmopathy progression with about 70% sensitivity and roughly 72% specificity; roughly 11 predicted patients were CT-confirmed with GO in a median of approximately 6.5 months. Among expanded thyroid clonotypes with frequency above 0.001, most also showed up in blood, which suggests that blood repertoires may reflect the thyroid immune response.

Hyperthyroidism patients were newly diagnosed, were aged 18 to 65 years, and had a disease duration under 2 months. Patients with other autoimmune diseases, uncontrolled infections, pregnancy or lactation were excluded. Clinical symptoms, serum thyroxine, TRAb, thyroid ultrasound and orbital computed tomography were used for diagnosis. Total RNA was extracted using Trizol reagent, and RNA quality was checked on an Agilent 2100 Bioanalyzer. Notes on this clonotype: Its antigen specificity is not known. It may be a read error: a sequence one base away is much more abundant.

For repertoire sequencing, the TCR beta CDR3 regions were amplified from RNA transcripts. A first-round RT-PCR used HTBI primers with the Qiagen OneStep RT-PCR kit, followed by a second-round multiplex PCR, size selection and purification. Sequencing of the libraries was carried out on an Illumina HiSeq2000 in paired-end mode with 100 bp reads. In the source study's methods: SOAPnuke was used to process the reads, removing any read that contained adapters or uncalled bases, had a mean Phred below 15, or lacked an exact match to the constant primer or identifier. COPE v1.2.5 was used to merge high-quality paired reads. Unique nucleotide sequences were defined as clonotypes and aligned to IMGT TRB V, D and J references using MiTCR v1.1. Only V-J combinations with frequency above 0.0001 were analysed, covering around 99% of repertoires. For each V-J combination, a TCR clonal expansion and chaos score was defined as the ratio of F50 clonal expansion to chaos observed in the TCRdist matrix. Welch's t-statistics and random forest were used to narrow the features down to approximately twelve V-J combinations, which were then fed into a naive Bayes classifier. Thyroid-blood repertoire similarity was quantified with the Morisita-Horn index. TCRdb ran its own pipeline on the public reads, namely fastp trimming at Q25 and MiXCR clone calling, and kept in-frame beta chains. A single entry per CDR3 protein holds the most common genes and DNA from its merged rows. TCRdb, not the original authors, processed these V and J calls. For this sample there are roughly 600,000 distinct CDR3 sequences; 39% appear just once. Over 3.5% of the sample rests with the top ten.

CDR1 and CDR2 were assigned from the germline V gene (reference sequence) as LNHDA and SQIVND. The junction shows trimming of 6 bases on V and 5 bases on J, plus 22 bases between the germline ends. The CDR3 goes from the cysteine to the phenylalanine over 16 residues. Solely the CDR3 DNA is kept, with 48 bases framed from the first base. In this chain, TRBV19 is recombined with TRBJ1-1; the best D guess is TRBD1, with 5 bases matching. The sequenced sample consisted of peripheral blood or thyroid tissue (not recorded which). The TCR was taken from an adult man with Graves' hyperthyroidism. The nucleotides read TGTGCCAGTAGAGAGAGACCGGGACTGGGGGGAACTGAAGCTTTCTTT. The translation is CASRERPGLGGTEAFF.